A single sample is the source of the 20 T cell receptor beta chains below, sequenced in a study of T-cell reconstitution after alpha-beta-depleted transplantation in children. Using unique molecular identifiers, the investigators prepared the TCRbeta library. One entry per CDR3 protein, called by TCRdb with MiXCR from the PCR reads. This table has 240,000 or so distinct CDR3 sequences, around 12% appearing once. The source was PBMCs from the stem cell graft donor, collected from the stem cell graft. The source of these receptors is a human donor who donated a stem cell graft to a child with acute lymphoblastic leukemia.

This clonotype was observed at least ten times. The chain carries TRBV7-9 and TRBJ1-4, with TRBD1 as a possible D gene (5 bases). Between the trimmed V and J ends, which lost 4 bases and 0 bases, there was a span of 15 bases. Germline CDR1 and CDR2: SEHNR and FQNEAQ (reference sequence). This CDR3 is 17 amino acids long. CDR3 region: CASSSTGLPTTNEKLFF. For the CDR3, the DNA is TGTGCCAGCAGCTCAACGGGACTCCCAACAACTAATGAAAAACTGTTTTTT.

This clonotype was seen many times. The rearrangement uses TRBV7-2 and TRBJ2-1; 9 bases agree with TRBD1. From germline, CDR1 is SGHTA and CDR2 FQGNSA. The CDR3 loop spans 16 amino acids. J lost 2 bases, V lost 2 bases, and 4 bases had no gene match. The CDR3 here is CASSLSTGGAYNEQFF. The CDR3, as DNA: TGTGCCAGCAGCTTATCGACAGGGGGGGCCTACAATGAGCAGTTCTTC. Complete variable domain (other parts from reference TRBV7-2 and TRBJ2-1): GAGVSQSPSNKVTEKGKDVELRCDPISGHTALYWYRQSLGQGLEFLIYFQGNSAPDKSGLPSDRFSAERTGGSVSTLTIQRTQQEDSAVYLCASSLSTGGAYNEQFFGPGTRLTVL.

The chain joins TRBV5-1 to TRBJ2-7, with 7 bases identical to TRBD2. Germline CDR1 reads SGHRS; CDR2 reads YFSETQ. J gave up 6 bases and V 7 bases, and 13 bases lay outside the gene matches. The CDR3 extends over 14 amino acids. The CDR3 protein is CASGVNAGEVEQYF. In DNA, the CDR3 is TGCGCCAGCGGCGTAAATGCGGGGGAGGTCGAGCAGTACTTC.

At least ten counts were recorded for this clonotype. V gene TRBV10-3 combines with J gene TRBJ1-5; the D gene is possibly TRBD1 (5 bases). The germline V and J ends were trimmed by 10 bases and 5 bases, with 15 bases remaining between them. Germline V CDR1 and CDR2: ENHRY, SYGVKD. The CDR3 spans 13 residues. CDR3 DNA sequence: TGTGCCAGCCCCCGGGACCTAGATCAGCCCCAGCATTTT. Its translation: CASPRDLDQPQHF.

This clonotype was found many times. This chain uses TRBV5-1 with TRBJ2-5; D could derive from TRBD1 or TRBD2 (5 bases each). Germline CDR1 SGHRS, CDR2 YFSETQ. Trimming stripped 4 bases from V and 3 bases from J, with 16 bases between. The CDR3 consists of 15 residues. The CDR3 reads CASSAGGRLEETQYF. In DNA form, the CDR3 reads TGCGCCAGCAGCGCTGGGGGACGCCTCGAAGAGACCCAGTACTTC. Based on the CDR3 plus reference TRBV5-1 and TRBJ2-5, the full variable domain is KAGVTQTPRYLIKTRGQQVTLSCSPISGHRSVSWYQQTPGQGLQFLFEYFSETQRNKGNFPGRFSGRQFSNSRSEMNVSTLELGDSALYLCASSAGGRLEETQYFGPGTRLLVL.

This clonotype appeared many times. The rearrangement links TRBV7-6 to TRBJ2-3; tentatively, D is TRBD2 (6 bases). This CDR3 is 14 amino acids long. Germline V gives CDR1 SGHVS, CDR2 FNYEAQ. V gave up 1 base and J gave up 5 bases, with 10 bases separating them. The DNA for the CDR3 is TGTGCCAGCAGCTTAGTTAGCGGCGGAGATACGCAGTATTTT. Translated, it gives CASSLVSGGDTQYF.

This clonotype was seen at least ten times. The V gene is TRBV6-1, the J gene TRBJ2-5; TRBD1 aligns across 9 bases. Per the germline V gene, CDR1 is MNHNS and CDR2 is SASEGT. The CDR3 is 15 residues long. With V trimmed by 2 bases and J by 1 base, 2 bases remained unmatched. CDR3 region: CASSEMTGGQETQYF. CDR3 nucleotide sequence: TGTGCCAGCAGTGAAATGACAGGGGGCCAAGAGACCCAGTACTTC.

In its sample, this clonotype was seen many times. The V call is TRBV30, the J call TRBJ2-7, with D unclear. The germline gives CDR1 GTSNPN, CDR2 SVGIG (reference sequence). Trimming pared 6 bases from V and 2 bases from J, leaving 8 bases between. This CDR3 spans 11 amino acids. In DNA form, the CDR3 reads TGTGCCTGCAGATCAACCTACGAGCAGTACTTC. Its translation: CACRSTYEQYF.

This clonotype has ten or more counts. The gene calls are TRBV28 and TRBJ2-1; 9 bases match TRBD2. After removal of 4 bases from V and 6 bases from J, the junction contained 10 bases not matched to a gene. The CDR3 covers 16 residues. Germline values: CDR1 MDHEN, CDR2 SYDVKM. The CDR3 DNA follows: TGTGCCAGCAGTTCCTTAAATAGCGGGGGTCTCAATGAGCAGTTCTTC. Protein product: CASSSLNSGGLNEQFF. Drawing the rest from reference TRBV28 and TRBJ2-1, the complete variable domain is DVKVTQSSRYLVKRTGEKVFLECVQDMDHENMFWYRQDPGLGLRLIYFSYDVKMKEKGDIPEGYSVSREKKERFSLILESASTNQTSMYLCASSSLNSGGLNEQFFGPGTRLTVL.

This clonotype was recorded many times. The chain combines TRBV5-1 with TRBJ2-3; tentative D call: TRBD1 (5 bases). Trimming removed 5 bases from V and 4 bases from J, with 5 bases in between. Germline assignment: CDR1 SGHRS and CDR2 YFSETQ. The CDR3 sequence is 11 residues long. CDR3 coding DNA: TGCGCCAGCAGGACAGCAGATACGCAGTATTTT. It encodes CASRTADTQYF.

This clonotype was recorded a few times. The chain employs TRBV7-2 and TRBJ2-2; D is unresolved. With 5 bases removed from V and 7 bases from J, the gap between germline ends came to 11 bases. Germline lookup yields CDR1 SGHTA and CDR2 FQGNSA. The CDR3 sequence is 13 residues long. CDR3 region: CASSMTGNGELFF. The CDR3 DNA reads TGTGCCAGCAGCATGACTGGGAACGGGGAGCTGTTTTTT.

This clonotype has ten or more counts. The chain couples TRBV6-4 to TRBJ2-7; tentative D call: TRBD2 (6 bases). V dropped 6 bases and J dropped 3 bases, with 27 bases sitting between them. This CDR3 has 18 amino acids. Germline CDR1 is MRHNA and CDR2 is SNTAGT. This chain's CDR3 is CASRPPNSGIPRDYEQYF. The DNA for the CDR3 is TGTGCCAGCAGACCCCCCAATTCGGGCATCCCGCGGGACTACGAGCAGTACTTC.

This clonotype has ten or more counts. The chain uses TRBV28 and TRBJ1-6; D gene unclear. CDR3 length: 14 residues. In germline, CDR1 is MDHEN, CDR2 SYDVKM. The ends were cut back, 2 bases at V and 6 bases at J, with 8 bases in the middle. This chain's CDR3 is CASSLKGGNSPLHF. The CDR3 DNA follows: TGTGCCAGCAGTTTAAAGGGCGGTAATTCACCCCTCCACTTT. Full variable domain (outside the CDR3, taken from reference TRBV28 and TRBJ1-6): DVKVTQSSRYLVKRTGEKVFLECVQDMDHENMFWYRQDPGLGLRLIYFSYDVKMKEKGDIPEGYSVSREKKERFSLILESASTNQTSMYLCASSLKGGNSPLHFGNGTRLTVT.

Many counts were recorded for this clonotype. V gene TRBV12-3 or TRBV12-4 combines with J gene TRBJ1-4; no clear D gene. The CDR3 spans 14 residues. V gave up 3 bases and J gave up 7 bases, with 12 bases separating them. CDR3 protein: CASSFAGSGEKLFF. The CDR3 nucleotides read TGTGCCAGCAGTTTTGCGGGGAGCGGTGAAAAACTGTTTTTT.

This clonotype was seen ten or more times. V is TRBV3-1 and J is TRBJ2-7; TRBD2 aligns across 8 bases. Trimming at V came to 3 bases and at J to 0 bases, leaving 4 bases not matched to a gene. CDR3 length: 15 amino acids. CDR1 is LGHDT and CDR2 is YNNKEL in the germline V gene (reference sequence). The CDR3 DNA follows: TGTGCCAGCAGCCACCCAGCGGGAGTCTCCTACGAGCAGTACTTC. Translation: CASSHPAGVSYEQYF.

Ten or more counts support this clonotype. This sequence joins TRBV20-1 and TRBJ2-7; tentatively, D is TRBD2 (5 bases). Germline V CDR1 and CDR2: DFQATT, SNEGSKA (reference sequence). The CDR3 covers 14 residues. The ends were cut back, 3 bases at V and 6 bases at J, with 18 bases in the middle. The CDR3 reads CSASSDFVAGEQYF. The CDR3 DNA is TGCAGTGCTAGTTCGGACTTCGTGGCGGGCGAGCAGTACTTC.

Ten or more counts support this clonotype. The chain is built from TRBV9 and TRBJ2-5, with 12 nucleotides matching TRBD2. In germline, CDR1 is SGDLS, CDR2 YYNGEE. The CDR3 contains 15 residues. V shed 4 bases, J shed 5 bases, and the junction held 6 bases outside the gene matches. CDR3 sequence reads: CASSLGLAGSETQYF. CDR3 sequence (DNA): TGTGCCAGCAGCCTCGGACTAGCGGGGAGCGAGACCCAGTACTTC.

The chain combines TRBV29-1 with TRBJ2-1, with 7 bases aligning to TRBD1. With V trimmed by 5 bases and J by 6 bases, 16 bases remained unmatched. This CDR3 spans 16 amino acids. Per germline, CDR1 SQVTM and CDR2 ANQGSEA. The CDR3 sequence is CSVMRKAGGRVNEQFF. For the CDR3, the DNA is TGCAGCGTTATGCGGAAAGCAGGGGGTAGGGTCAATGAGCAGTTCTTC.

This clonotype was recorded many times. V gene TRBV12-3 or TRBV12-4 combines with J gene TRBJ1-1; 7 bases map to TRBD1. This CDR3 is built from 14 residues. V dropped 5 bases and J dropped 6; count of bases not matched to a gene: 9. The CDR3, as DNA: TGTGCCAGCAGTGCCCGGACAGGAAAGGCTGAAGCTTTCTTT. This encodes CASSARTGKAEAFF.

This clonotype was recorded many times. The chain employs TRBV7-8 and TRBJ2-3; D is uncertain. The V end was cut by 1 base, the J end by 8 bases, with 13 bases between. Germline V gene lookup returns CDR1 SGHVS and CDR2 FQNEAQ. The CDR3 loop spans 14 amino acids. The CDR3 spells CASSLDFGVGTQYF. CDR3 sequence (DNA): TGTGCCAGCAGCTTAGATTTTGGGGTCGGTACGCAGTATTTT. Full variable domain (outside the CDR3, taken from reference TRBV7-8 and TRBJ2-3): GAGVSQSPRYKVAKRGQDVALRCDPISGHVSLFWYQQALGQGPEFLTYFQNEAQLDKSGLPSDRFFAERPEGSVSTLKIQRTQQEDSAVYLCASSLDFGVGTQYFGPGTRLTVL.